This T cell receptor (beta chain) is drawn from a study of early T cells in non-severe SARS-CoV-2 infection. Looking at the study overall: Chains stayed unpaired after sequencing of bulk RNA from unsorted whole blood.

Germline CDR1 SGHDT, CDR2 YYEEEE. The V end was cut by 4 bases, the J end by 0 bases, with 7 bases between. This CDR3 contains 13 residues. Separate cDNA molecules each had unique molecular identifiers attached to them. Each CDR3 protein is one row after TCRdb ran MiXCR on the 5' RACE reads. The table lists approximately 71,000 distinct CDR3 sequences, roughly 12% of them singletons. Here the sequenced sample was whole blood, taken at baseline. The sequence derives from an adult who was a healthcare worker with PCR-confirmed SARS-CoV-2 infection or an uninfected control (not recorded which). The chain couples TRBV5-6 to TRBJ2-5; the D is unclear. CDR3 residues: CASSTANQETQYF. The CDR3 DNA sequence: TGTGCCAGCAGCACAGCTAACCAAGAGACCCAGTACTTC.